This T cell receptor beta chain was captured by sequencing in a study of T cells in Graves' hyperthyroidism and ophthalmopathy. CDR3 size: 16 residues. The J segment lost 3 bases and the V segment lost 0 bases, leaving 11 bases of the junction unmatched. The V gene's germline CDR1 is DFQATT and CDR2 SNEGSKA (reference sequence). TCR beta CDR3 region amplification was performed from RNA transcripts. Researchers ran a first-round RT-PCR on the TCR CDR3 using the HTBI primer set. TCRdb used MiXCR to reprocess the multiplex PCR reads, holding one entry per CDR3 protein. Of 660,000 or so distinct CDR3 sequences listed, more than 20% were seen once; the top ten hold more than 30%. Patients with uncontrolled infections, other autoimmune diseases, pregnancy or lactation were excluded. Fresh peripheral blood, 9.5 to 10 ml of it, supplied the PBMCs.

The sample was blood. V and J are TRBV20-1 and TRBJ2-7; 7 bases line up with TRBD1. The TCR comes from a man aged 25-45 years with Graves' ophthalmopathy. The CDR3 here is CSAREPGTAVFYEQYF. The CDR3 DNA is TGCAGTGCTAGAGAGCCCGGGACAGCCGTTTTCTACGAGCAGTACTTC.